The entry below describes one TCR beta chain. The sample is drawn from a study of CD8 T cells in Susac syndrome. The germline V gene has CDR1 MGHRA and CDR2 YSYEKL. The V and J ends lost 1 base and 6 bases, in that order; junction bases with no gene match: 12. The CDR3 runs to 17 residues. Random hexamers were used to reverse transcribe about 0.45 to 1 ug of RNA. MiXCR, applied by TCRdb to the immunoSEQ multiplex PCR reads, yields one record per CDR3 protein. This repertoire shows hundreds of thousands of distinct CDR3 sequences, roughly 95% found once; its top ten account for approximately 0.094%. This sequence originates from a human donor with Susac syndrome. This rearrangement joins TRBV4-1 to TRBJ1-5; TRBD1 agrees at 7 bases. Source material: CD4+ T cells from PBMCs. CDR3 in DNA: TGCGCCAGCAGCCAAGTACAGGGGCCGGGCGTCGGTCAGCCCCAGCATTTT. Its protein product is CASSQVQGPGVGQPQHF.